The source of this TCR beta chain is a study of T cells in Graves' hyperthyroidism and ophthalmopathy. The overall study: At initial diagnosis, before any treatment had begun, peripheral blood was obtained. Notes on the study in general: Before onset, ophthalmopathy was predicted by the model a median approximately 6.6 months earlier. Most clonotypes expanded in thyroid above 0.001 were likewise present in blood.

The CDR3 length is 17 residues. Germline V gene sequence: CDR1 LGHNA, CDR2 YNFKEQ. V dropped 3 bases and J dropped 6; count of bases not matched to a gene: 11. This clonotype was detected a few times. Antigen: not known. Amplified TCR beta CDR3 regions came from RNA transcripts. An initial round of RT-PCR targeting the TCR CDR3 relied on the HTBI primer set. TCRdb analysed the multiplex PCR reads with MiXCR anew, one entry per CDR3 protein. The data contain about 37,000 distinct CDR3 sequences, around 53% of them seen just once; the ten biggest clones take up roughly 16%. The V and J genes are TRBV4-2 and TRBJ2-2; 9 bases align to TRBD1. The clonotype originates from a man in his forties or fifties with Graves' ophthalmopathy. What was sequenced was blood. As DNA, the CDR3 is TGTGCCAGCAGCCACCCCGGGACAGGGCGTGCTTCCGGGGAGCTGTTTTTT. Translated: CASSHPGTGRASGELFF.